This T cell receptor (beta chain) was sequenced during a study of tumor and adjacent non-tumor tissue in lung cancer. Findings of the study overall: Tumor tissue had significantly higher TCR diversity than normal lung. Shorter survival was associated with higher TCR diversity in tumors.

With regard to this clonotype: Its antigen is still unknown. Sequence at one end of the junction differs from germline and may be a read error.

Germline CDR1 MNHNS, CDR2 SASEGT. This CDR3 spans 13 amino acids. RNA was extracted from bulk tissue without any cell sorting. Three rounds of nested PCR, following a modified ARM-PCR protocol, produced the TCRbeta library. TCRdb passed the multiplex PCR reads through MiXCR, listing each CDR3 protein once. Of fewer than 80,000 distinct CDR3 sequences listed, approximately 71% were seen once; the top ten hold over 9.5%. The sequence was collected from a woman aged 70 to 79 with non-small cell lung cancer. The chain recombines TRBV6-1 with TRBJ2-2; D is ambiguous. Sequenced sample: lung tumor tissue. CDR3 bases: TGTGACAGCACTGTAGAATCCACCGGGGAGCTGTTTTTT. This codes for CDSTVESTGELFF.